A selection of T cell receptor beta chains follows, all from one sample in a study of blood T cell repertoires in COVID-19. Produced via immunoSEQ multiplex PCR; TCRdb's table is partial and in-frame only. The data hold about 280,000 clones, with around 88% observed a single time. Sequenced: PBMCs or T cells enriched from blood (not recorded which). These receptors were obtained from a woman aged 40-49 years who had recovered from COVID-19. Both conserved end residues are part of each CDR3. Fields, in order: V gene, clone size, J gene, D gene, CDR3 DNA, CDR3 protein. The D gene is left open where the match is weak. Not all rows give a size; the values are once, few, many and, for expanded clones, a class.

V: TRBV9; size: -; J: TRBJ1-2; D: -; DNA: TGTGCCAGCGGGGGACTTTCAGACTATGGCTACACCTTC; CDR3: CASGGLSDYGYTF
V: TRBV28; size: -; J: TRBJ2-2; D: -; DNA: TGTGCCAGCATTGCAGGGAGGCTCAGCGGGGAGCTGTTTTTT; CDR3: CASIAGRLSGELFF
V: TRBV7-2; size: -; J: TRBJ1-1; D: -; DNA: TGTGCCAGCAGCTTCCAGACAGGTTCAGTGAACACTGAAGCTTTCTTT; CDR3: CASSFQTGSVNTEAFF
V: TRBV5-1; size: -; J: TRBJ2-1; D: TRBD2; DNA: TGCGCCAGCACGGCGGGGGGCCCCAACAATGAGCAGTTCTTC; CDR3: CASTAGGPNNEQFF
V: TRBV7-3; size: -; J: TRBJ2-3; D: -; DNA: TGTGCCAGCAGCTCGCAGGGCACAGATACGCAGTATTTT; CDR3: CASSSQGTDTQYF
V: TRBV27; size: once; J: TRBJ2-2; D: TRBD1; DNA: TGTGCCAGCAGTTTAGTTTACAGGGGGTACACCGGGGAGCTGTTTTTT; CDR3: CASSLVYRGYTGELFF
V: TRBV7-9; size: -; J: TRBJ2-7; D: -; DNA: TGTGCCAGCAGCCTAGAGTGGGGCCCCTACGAGCAGTACTTC; CDR3: CASSLEWGPYEQYF
V: TRBV28; size: -; J: TRBJ2-3; D: TRBD1; DNA: TGTGCCAGCACCCCCGGGGGGACAGGGGGGACAGATACGCAGTATTTT; CDR3: CASTPGGTGGTDTQYF
V: TRBV10-3; size: -; J: TRBJ1-5; D: -; DNA: TGTGCCGCGAGTCAGGGAAACAATCAGCCCCAGCATTTT; CDR3: CAASQGNNQPQHF
V: TRBV5-6; size: -; J: TRBJ2-3; D: TRBD2; DNA: TGTGCCAGCAGCGTCGGGACTAGCGGATACGCTCCGCAGTATTTT; CDR3: CASSVGTSGYAPQYF
V: TRBV11-2; size: -; J: TRBJ2-3; D: TRBD2; DNA: TGTGCCAGCAGCTTAGTAGGGACAAGACTAGCGGGAGTAGCGGATACGCAGTATTTT; CDR3: CASSLVGTRLAGVADTQYF
V: TRBV11-2; size: once; J: TRBJ2-1; D: TRBD1; DNA: TGTGCCAGCAGCTTAGTGGGACAGGCCTTCGTGGGCCTCTACAATGAGCAGTTCTTC; CDR3: CASSLVGQAFVGLYNEQFF
V: TRBV18; size: -; J: TRBJ2-7; D: TRBD1; DNA: TGTGCCAGCTCACCGGGACAGGAATCCTACGAGCAGTACTTC; CDR3: CASSPGQESYEQYF